The entry below gives a single T cell receptor beta chain sequence along with its context. The entry originates in a study of blood T cell repertoires in COVID-19. Study overall: COVID-19 samples, acute and convalescent, were from the United States, Italy and Spain. The cDNA or gDNA used as material had been derived from T cells, B-cell-depleted T cells, or PBMCs.

In the authors' workflow: The authors estimated nucleated cell counts from reference gene primer amplification. The repertoire was sequenced with immunoSEQ multiplex PCR; TCRdb's copy has only in-frame clones and lacks some. V, J and clone size are those of that table, while D and trimming were read from the DNA. The sample records 330,000 or so clones, approximately 90% being singletons. Followed over time, Seattle patients had been enrolled while infection was active. Sequencing was carried out using peripheral blood. This receptor was taken from a man aged 30 to 39 with COVID-19, enrolled during active disease.

The CDR3 DNA reads TGTGCCAGCAGCCGGGACAGGGTTATGAACACTGAAGCTTTCTTT. Translating it yields CASSRDRVMNTEAFF. This chain joins TRBV6-6 and TRBJ1-1, with 9 bases lining up with TRBD1. CDR1 is MNHNY and CDR2 is SVGAGI in the germline V gene (reference sequence). The CDR3 is made up of 15 amino acids. V gave up 6 bases and J gave up 0 bases; unmatched junction bases: 5.